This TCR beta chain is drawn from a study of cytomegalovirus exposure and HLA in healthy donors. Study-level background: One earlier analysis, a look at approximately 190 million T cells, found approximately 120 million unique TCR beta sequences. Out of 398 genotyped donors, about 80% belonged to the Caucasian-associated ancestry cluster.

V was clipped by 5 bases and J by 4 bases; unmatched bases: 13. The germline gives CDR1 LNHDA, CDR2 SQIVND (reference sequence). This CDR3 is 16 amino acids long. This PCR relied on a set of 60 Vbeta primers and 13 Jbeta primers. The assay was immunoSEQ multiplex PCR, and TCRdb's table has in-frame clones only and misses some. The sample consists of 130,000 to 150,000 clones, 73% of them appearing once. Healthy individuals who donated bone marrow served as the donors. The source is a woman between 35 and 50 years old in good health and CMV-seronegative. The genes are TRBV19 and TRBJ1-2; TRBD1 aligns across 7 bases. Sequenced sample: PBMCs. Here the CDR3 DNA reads TGTGCCAGTAGTTCCCGGACCGGGACAGTCATCTATGGCTACACCTTC. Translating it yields CASSSRTGTVIYGYTF.